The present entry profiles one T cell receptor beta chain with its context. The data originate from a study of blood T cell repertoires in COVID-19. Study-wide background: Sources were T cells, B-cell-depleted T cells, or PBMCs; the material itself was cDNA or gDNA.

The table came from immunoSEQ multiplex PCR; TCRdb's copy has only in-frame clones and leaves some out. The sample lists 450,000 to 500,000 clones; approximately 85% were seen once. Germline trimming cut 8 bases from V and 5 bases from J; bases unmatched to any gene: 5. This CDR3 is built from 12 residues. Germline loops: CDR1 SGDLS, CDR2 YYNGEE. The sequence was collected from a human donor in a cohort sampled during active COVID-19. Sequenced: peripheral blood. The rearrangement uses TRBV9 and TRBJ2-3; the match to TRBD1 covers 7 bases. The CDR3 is CASDRVLDTQYF. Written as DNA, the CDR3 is TGTGCCAGTGACAGGGTATTAGATACGCAGTATTTT.